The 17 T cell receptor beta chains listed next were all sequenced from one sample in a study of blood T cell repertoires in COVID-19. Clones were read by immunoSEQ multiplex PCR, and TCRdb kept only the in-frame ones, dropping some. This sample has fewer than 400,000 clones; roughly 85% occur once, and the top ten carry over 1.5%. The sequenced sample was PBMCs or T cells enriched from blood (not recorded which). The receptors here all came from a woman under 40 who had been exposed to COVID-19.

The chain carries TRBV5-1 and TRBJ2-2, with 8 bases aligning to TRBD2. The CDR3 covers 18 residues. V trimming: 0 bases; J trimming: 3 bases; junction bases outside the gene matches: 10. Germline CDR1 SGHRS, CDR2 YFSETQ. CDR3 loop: CASSLVGGSGTYTGELFF. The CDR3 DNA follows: TGCGCCAGCAGCTTGGTCGGGGGTAGCGGGACATACACCGGGGAGCTGTTTTTT.

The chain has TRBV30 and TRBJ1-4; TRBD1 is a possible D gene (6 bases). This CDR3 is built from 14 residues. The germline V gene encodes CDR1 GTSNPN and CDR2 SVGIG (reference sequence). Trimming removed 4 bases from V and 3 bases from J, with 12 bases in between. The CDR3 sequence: CAWNQGQPNEKLFF. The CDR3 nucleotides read TGTGCCTGGAACCAAGGACAGCCTAATGAAAAACTGTTTTTT.

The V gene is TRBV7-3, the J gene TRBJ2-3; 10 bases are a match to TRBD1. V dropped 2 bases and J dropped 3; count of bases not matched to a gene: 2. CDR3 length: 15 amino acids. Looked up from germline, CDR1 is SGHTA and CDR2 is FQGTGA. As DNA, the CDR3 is TGTGCCAGCAGCTTATCGGGACAGGGGACAGATACGCAGTATTTT. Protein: CASSLSGQGTDTQYF.

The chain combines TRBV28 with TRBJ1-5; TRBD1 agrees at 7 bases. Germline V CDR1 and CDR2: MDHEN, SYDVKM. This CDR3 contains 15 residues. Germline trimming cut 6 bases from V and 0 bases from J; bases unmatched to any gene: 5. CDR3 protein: CASSPGQTSNQPQHF. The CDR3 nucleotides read TGTGCCAGCAGCCCGGGACAGACTAGCAATCAGCCCCAGCATTTT.

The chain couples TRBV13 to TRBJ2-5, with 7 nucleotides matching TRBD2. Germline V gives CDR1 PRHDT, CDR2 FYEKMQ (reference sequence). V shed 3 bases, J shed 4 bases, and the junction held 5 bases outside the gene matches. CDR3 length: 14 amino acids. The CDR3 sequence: CASSFGRGVETQYF. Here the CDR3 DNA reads TGTGCCAGCAGCTTCGGACGGGGGGTAGAGACCCAGTACTTC.

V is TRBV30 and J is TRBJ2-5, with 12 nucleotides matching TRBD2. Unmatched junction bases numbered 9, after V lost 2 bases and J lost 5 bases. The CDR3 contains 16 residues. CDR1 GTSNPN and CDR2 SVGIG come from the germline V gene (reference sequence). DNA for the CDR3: TGTGCCTGGAGTTCGGGACTAGCGGGCCAAGGGGAGACCCAGTACTTC. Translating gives CAWSSGLAGQGETQYF.

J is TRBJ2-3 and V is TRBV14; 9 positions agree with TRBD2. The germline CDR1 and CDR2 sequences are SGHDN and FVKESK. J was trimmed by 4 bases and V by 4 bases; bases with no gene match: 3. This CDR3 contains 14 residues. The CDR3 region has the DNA TGTGCCAGCAGCCTCGGACTAGCGTCAGATACGCAGTATTTT. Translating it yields CASSLGLASDTQYF.

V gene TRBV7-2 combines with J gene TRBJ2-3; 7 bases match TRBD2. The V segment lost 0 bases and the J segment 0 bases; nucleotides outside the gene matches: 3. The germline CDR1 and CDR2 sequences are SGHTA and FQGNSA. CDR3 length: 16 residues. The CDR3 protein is CASSLAGTTSTDTQYF. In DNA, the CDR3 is TGTGCCAGCAGCTTAGCGGGGACTACTAGCACAGATACGCAGTATTTT.

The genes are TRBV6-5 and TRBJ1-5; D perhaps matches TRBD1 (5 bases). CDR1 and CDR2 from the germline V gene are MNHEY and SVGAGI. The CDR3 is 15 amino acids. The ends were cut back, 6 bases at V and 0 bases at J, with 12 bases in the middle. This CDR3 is CASRLTAYSNQPQHF. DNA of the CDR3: TGTGCCAGCAGGTTGACAGCGTATAGCAATCAGCCCCAGCATTTT.

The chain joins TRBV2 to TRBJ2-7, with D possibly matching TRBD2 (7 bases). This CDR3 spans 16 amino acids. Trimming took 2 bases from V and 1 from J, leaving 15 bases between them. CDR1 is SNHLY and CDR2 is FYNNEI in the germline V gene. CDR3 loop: CASSEKYGGQSYEQYF. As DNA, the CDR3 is TGTGCCAGCAGTGAAAAGTACGGGGGGCAATCCTACGAGCAGTACTTC.

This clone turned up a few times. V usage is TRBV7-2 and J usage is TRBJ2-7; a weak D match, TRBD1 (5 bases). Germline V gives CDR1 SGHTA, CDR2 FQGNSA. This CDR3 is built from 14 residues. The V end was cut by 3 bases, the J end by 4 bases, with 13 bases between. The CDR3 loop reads CASSFSQGPYEQYF. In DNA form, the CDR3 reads TGTGCCAGCAGCTTTAGCCAGGGCCCTTACGAGCAGTACTTC.

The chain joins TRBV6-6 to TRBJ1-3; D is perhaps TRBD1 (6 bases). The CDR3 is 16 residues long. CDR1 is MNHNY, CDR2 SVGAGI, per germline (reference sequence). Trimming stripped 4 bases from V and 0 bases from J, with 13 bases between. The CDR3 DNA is TGTGCCAGCAGTTCGGACAGACAATACTCTGGAAACACCATATATTTT. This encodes CASSSDRQYSGNTIYF.

The CDR3 region is CASSSPGDNTGELFF. Written as DNA, the CDR3 is TGTGCCAGTAGTTCCCCGGGAGATAACACCGGGGAGCTGTTTTTT. The chain combines TRBV19 with TRBJ2-2; weak D call: TRBD2 (6 bases). CDR1 is LNHDA, CDR2 SQIVND, per germline (reference sequence). There are 15 residues in the CDR3. V was pared by 5 bases and J by 2 bases, with 12 bases between.

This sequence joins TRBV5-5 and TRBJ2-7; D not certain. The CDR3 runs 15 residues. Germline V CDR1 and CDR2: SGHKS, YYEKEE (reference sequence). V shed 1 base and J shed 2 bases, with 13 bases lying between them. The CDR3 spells CASSLYPESPYEQYF. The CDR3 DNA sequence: TGTGCCAGCAGCTTGTATCCCGAGTCACCCTACGAGCAGTACTTC.

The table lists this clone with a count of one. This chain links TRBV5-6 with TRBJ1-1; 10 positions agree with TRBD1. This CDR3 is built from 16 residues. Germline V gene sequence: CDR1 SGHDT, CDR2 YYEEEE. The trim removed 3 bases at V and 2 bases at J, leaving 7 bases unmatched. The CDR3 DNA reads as TGTGCCAGCAGCTGGAGACAGGGGGCGCAAAACACTGAAGCTTTCTTT. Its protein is CASSWRQGAQNTEAFF.

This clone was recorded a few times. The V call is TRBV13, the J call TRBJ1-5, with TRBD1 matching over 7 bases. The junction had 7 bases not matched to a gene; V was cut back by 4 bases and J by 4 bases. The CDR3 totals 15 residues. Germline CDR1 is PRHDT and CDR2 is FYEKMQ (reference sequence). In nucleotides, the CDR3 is TGTGCCAGCAGCTCGACAGGGTCGGGAAATCAGCCCCAGCATTTT. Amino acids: CASSSTGSGNQPQHF.

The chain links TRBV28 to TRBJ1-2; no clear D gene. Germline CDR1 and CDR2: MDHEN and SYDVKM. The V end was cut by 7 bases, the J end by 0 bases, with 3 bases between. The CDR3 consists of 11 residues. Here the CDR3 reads CASIANYGYTF. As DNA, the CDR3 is TGTGCCAGCATAGCTAACTATGGCTACACCTTC.